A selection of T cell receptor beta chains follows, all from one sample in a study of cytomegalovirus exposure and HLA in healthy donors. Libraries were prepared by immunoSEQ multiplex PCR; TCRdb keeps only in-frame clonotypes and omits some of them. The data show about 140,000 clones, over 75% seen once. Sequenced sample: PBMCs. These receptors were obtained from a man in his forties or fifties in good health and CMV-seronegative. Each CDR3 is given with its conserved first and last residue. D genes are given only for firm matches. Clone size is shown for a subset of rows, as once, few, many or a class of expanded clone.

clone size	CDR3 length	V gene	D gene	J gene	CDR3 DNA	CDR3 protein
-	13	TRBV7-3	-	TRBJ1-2	TGTGCCAGCAGCCCGGGGACTGTCTATGGCTACACCTTC	CASSPGTVYGYTF
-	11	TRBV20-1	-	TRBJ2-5	TGCAGTGCTACAATCCAAGAGACCCAGTACTTC	CSATIQETQYF
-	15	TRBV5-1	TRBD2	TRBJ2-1	TGCGCCAGCAGCTTGAGCGGGAGGGACTACAATGAGCAGTTCTTC	CASSLSGRDYNEQFF
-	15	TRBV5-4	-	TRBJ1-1	TGTGCCAGCAGCCTTCCGGGGTCCCTGAACACTGAAGCTTTCTTT	CASSLPGSLNTEAFF
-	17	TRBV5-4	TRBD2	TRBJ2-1	TGTGCCAGCAGCTTGGACTTTTTGGGACTAGGTGGCAATGAGCAGTTCTTC	CASSLDFLGLGGNEQFF
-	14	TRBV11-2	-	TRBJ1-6	TGTGCCAGCAGCTTAGAGGGGGGGCTTTCACCCCTCCACTTT	CASSLEGGLSPLHF
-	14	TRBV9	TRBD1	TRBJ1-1	TGTGCCAGCAGCCCCTTGACAGGGAGCACTGAAGCTTTCTTT	CASSPLTGSTEAFF
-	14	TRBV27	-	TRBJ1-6	TGTGCCAGCAATTGGGGGGGGATGGATTCACCCCTCCACTTT	CASNWGGMDSPLHF
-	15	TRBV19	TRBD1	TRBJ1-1	TGTGCCACCTTTGACAGGGGGCAGGACCCCCTTGAAGCTTTCTTT	CATFDRGQDPLEAFF
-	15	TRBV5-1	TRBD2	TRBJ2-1	TGCGCCAGCAGCTTGGGAAGCGGGAGTGGCAATGAGCAGTTCTTC	CASSLGSGSGNEQFF
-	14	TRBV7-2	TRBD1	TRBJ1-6	TGTGCCAGCAGGAAGACAGGGAATAATTCACCCCTCCACTTT	CASRKTGNNSPLHF
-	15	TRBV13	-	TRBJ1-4	TGTGCCAGCAGCTTCAGGACGGGACTTAATGAAAAACTGTTTTTT	CASSFRTGLNEKLFF
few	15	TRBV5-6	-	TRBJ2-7	TGTGCCAGCAGCTTGTCGTGGACGGGAGTGAACGAGCAGTACTTC	CASSLSWTGVNEQYF
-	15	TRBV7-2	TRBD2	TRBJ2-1	TGTGCCAGCAGCTCACCTAGCGGGGTGAGGAATGAGCAGTTCTTC	CASSSPSGVRNEQFF
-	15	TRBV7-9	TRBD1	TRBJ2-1	TGTTCCAGCAGCTCGCCCAGGGGACAGGGCGATGAGCAGTTCTTC	CSSSSPRGQGDEQFF
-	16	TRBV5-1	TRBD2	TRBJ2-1	TGCGCCAGCAGCTTAGGGACTAGCGGGGGGGCTGATGAGCAGTTCTTC	CASSLGTSGGADEQFF
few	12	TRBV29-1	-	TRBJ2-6	TGCAGCGTTGATTCGGGGGCCAACGTCCTGACTTTC	CSVDSGANVLTF
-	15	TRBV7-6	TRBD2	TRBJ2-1	TGTGCCAGCAGCTTAGTAGCGGGAGGGTACAATGAGCAGTTCTTC	CASSLVAGGYNEQFF
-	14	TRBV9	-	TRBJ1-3	TGTGCCAGCAGCCCCTCGAGCTCTGGAAACACCATATATTTT	CASSPSSSGNTIYF
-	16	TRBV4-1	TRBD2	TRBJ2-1	TGCGCCAGCAGCCCGATCCCGGGACTAGCTTTCAATGAGCAGTTCTTC	CASSPIPGLAFNEQFF
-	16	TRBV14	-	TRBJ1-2	TGTGCCAGCAGCCCCAATACGGGGGAAGTAGGCTATGGCTACACCTTC	CASSPNTGEVGYGYTF
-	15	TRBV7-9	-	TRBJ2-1	TGTGCCAGCAGCTTAGCTAGACTTGATAGGAGTGAGCAGTTCTTC	CASSLARLDRSEQFF
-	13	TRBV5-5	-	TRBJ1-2	TGTGCCAGCAGCGAGGAGCACCCCTATGGCTACACCTTC	CASSEEHPYGYTF
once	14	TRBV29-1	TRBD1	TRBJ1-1	TGCAGCGTTGTGGGACAGGGGCGAGGGACTGAAGCTTTCTTT	CSVVGQGRGTEAFF
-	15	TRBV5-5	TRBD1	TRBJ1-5	TGTGCCAGCAGCATACGTACAGGGGTCAATCAGCCCCAGCATTTT	CASSIRTGVNQPQHF
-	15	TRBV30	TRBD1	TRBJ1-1	TGTGCCTGGAGTGTACCCCTGGGACAGGGAGCTGAAGCTTTCTTT	CAWSVPLGQGAEAFF
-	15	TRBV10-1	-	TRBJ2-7	TGCGCCAGCAGTGAGGGTTTAGCGGATCCCTACGAGCAGTACTTC	CASSEGLADPYEQYF
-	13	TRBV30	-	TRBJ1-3	TGTGCCTGGGAGGGAGGAAATGGAAACACCATATATTTT	CAWEGGNGNTIYF
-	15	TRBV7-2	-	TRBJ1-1	TGTGCCAGCAGAATAGGTTCCCTGGGGGGCACTGAAGCTTTCTTT	CASRIGSLGGTEAFF
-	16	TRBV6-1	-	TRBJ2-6	TGTGCCAGCAGTGTGGCTATGGGGAGGGGGGCCAACGTCCTGACTTTC	CASSVAMGRGANVLTF
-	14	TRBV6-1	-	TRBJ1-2	TGTGCCAGCAGGTCCCTAGGGAGCAACTATGGCTACACCTTC	CASRSLGSNYGYTF
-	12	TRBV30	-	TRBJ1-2	TGTGCCTGGACCCCCACAGACAGTTTCTACACCTTC	CAWTPTDSFYTF
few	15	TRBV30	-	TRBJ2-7	TGTGCCTGGAGTCACGTGGAGCGGGCTGACTACGAGCAGTACTTC	CAWSHVERADYEQYF
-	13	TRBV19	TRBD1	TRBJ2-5	TGTGCCAGTAGTGACCGGGACAGGGAGACCCAGTACTTC	CASSDRDRETQYF
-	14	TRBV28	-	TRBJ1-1	TGTGCCAGCGGGGCACGGGACATTGGGGCCTATGCTTTCTTT	CASGARDIGAYAFF